Listed here are 26 T cell receptor beta chains from one sample, sequenced in a study of blood T cell repertoires in COVID-19. The protocol was immunoSEQ multiplex PCR, while the TCRdb copy is restricted to in-frame clones and leaves out a portion. The sample shows approximately 300,000 clones, around 82% of them seen only once. Material: peripheral blood. These TCRs come from a woman aged 45 to 65 with acute or convalescent COVID-19.

This clone was counted only a few times. The J gene is TRBJ2-2, the V gene TRBV6-5; the match to TRBD1 covers 7 bases. There are 15 residues in the CDR3. Germline-derived CDR1 and CDR2 are MNHEY and SVGAGI. After removal of 9 bases from V and 5 bases from J, the junction contained 12 bases not matched to a gene. CDR3 loop: CASRFRDRWTGELFF. In nucleotides, the CDR3 is TGTGCCAGTCGTTTTCGGGACAGATGGACCGGGGAGCTGTTTTTT.

A note on this clone: Other DNA sequences of this sample code for an identical CDR3. V usage is TRBV12-3 or TRBV12-4 and J usage is TRBJ1-2, with 8 nucleotides matching TRBD1. The CDR3 is 13 amino acids. After removal of 4 bases from V and 4 bases from J, the junction contained 2 bases not matched to a gene. The chain's CDR3 is CASSYGQGYGYTF. The CDR3, as DNA: TGTGCCAGCAGTTACGGACAGGGCTATGGCTACACCTTC.

This clone was seen a few times. Within the sample, other DNA sequences also encode this same CDR3. The chain has TRBV6-5 and TRBJ1-5; TRBD1 matches at 7 bases. CDR1 and CDR2 from the germline V gene are MNHEY and SVGAGI. This CDR3 has 13 residues. Trimming took 4 bases from V and 6 from J; bases not matched to a gene: 3. The CDR3 region is CASSSQGGQPQHF. The CDR3 nucleotides read TGTGCCAGCAGTTCCCAGGGGGGTCAGCCCCAGCATTTT.

In its sample, this clone was seen a few times. The genes are TRBV18 and TRBJ1-2, with TRBD1 matching over 8 bases. The CDR3 totals 15 residues. The V gene end was trimmed by 2 bases and the J gene end by 3 bases; junction bases not matched to a gene: 5. Germline V gene sequence: CDR1 KGHSH, CDR2 LQKENI. DNA for the CDR3: TGTGCCAGCTCACCAGGACAGGGATTGCACTATGGCTACACCTTC. This gives the protein CASSPGQGLHYGYTF.

The chain couples TRBV2 to TRBJ1-5; 12 positions match TRBD1. The CDR3 totals 18 residues. V shed 4 bases, J shed 5 bases, and the junction held 12 bases outside the gene matches. The V gene's germline CDR1 is SNHLY and CDR2 FYNNEI. The DNA of the CDR3 is TGTGCCAGCAGTGTAGTCCCGGGACAGGGGGCGAGGTATCAGCCCCAGCATTTT. The encoded protein is CASSVVPGQGARYQPQHF.

This clone was counted a few times. Mismatch with germline at one junction end may stem from a read error. This chain links TRBV28 with TRBJ2-1; the D is unclear. This CDR3 has 12 amino acids. Per the germline V gene, CDR1 is MDHEN and CDR2 is SYDVKM. For the CDR3, the DNA is TGTGCCAGCAGCTCCGCGATGACACCCTTGGTCTTC. It is translated as CASSSAMTPLVF.

V and J are TRBV4-2 and TRBJ2-1; 7 nucleotides line up with TRBD2. Trimming took 8 bases from V and 7 from J; bases not matched to a gene: 17. CDR1 is LGHNA, CDR2 YNFKEQ, per germline. The CDR3 is 16 amino acids. The DNA of the CDR3 is TGTGCCAGCTCTAAAGAGCAGGGAGGGCCCGAGAATGAGCAGTTCTTC. Residues: CASSKEQGGPENEQFF.

The CDR3 is CASSQSTSGITDTQYF. For the CDR3, the DNA is TGCGCCAGCAGCCAATCGACTAGCGGAATCACAGATACGCAGTATTTT. The gene calls are TRBV4-1 and TRBJ2-3; 9 bases are shared with TRBD2. Germline CDR1 MGHRA, CDR2 YSYEKL. CDR3 length: 16 amino acids. J was trimmed by 2 bases and V by 2 bases; bases with no gene match: 5.

This clone was seen a single time. V gene TRBV6-2 or TRBV6-3 combines with J gene TRBJ1-5, with 9 bases lining up with TRBD1. V trimming: 6 bases; J trimming: 0 bases; junction bases outside the gene matches: 9. The CDR3 is 17 residues long. Looked up from germline, CDR1 is MNHEY and CDR2 is SVGEGT. The CDR3 DNA reads as TGTGCCAGCAGCCCCCCGACAGGGGGTGGTAGCAATCAGCCCCAGCATTTT. It translates to CASSPPTGGGSNQPQHF.

This clone was counted between two and nine times. This chain connects TRBV19 to TRBJ2-5, with 7 bases identical to TRBD2. Germline trimming cut 8 bases from V and 3 bases from J; bases unmatched to any gene: 9. Looked up from germline, CDR1 is LNHDA and CDR2 is SQIVND (reference sequence). There are 14 residues in the CDR3. The CDR3 protein is CASFAKRGEETQYF. CDR3 in DNA: TGTGCCAGTTTCGCTAAGCGGGGCGAAGAGACCCAGTACTTC.

CDR3 protein: CASIGDSLLEQYF. The CDR3 bases are TGTGCCAGCATCGGGGACAGCCTCCTGGAGCAGTACTTC. The rearrangement uses TRBV3-1 (or the pseudogene TRBV3-2) and TRBJ2-7; the match to TRBD1 covers 7 bases. With V trimmed by 7 bases and J by 7 bases, 10 bases remained unmatched. The CDR3 totals 13 residues. In germline, CDR1 is LGHDT, CDR2 YNNKEL (reference sequence).

The chain joins TRBV28 to TRBJ2-3, with 9 positions matching TRBD2. In germline, CDR1 is MDHEN, CDR2 SYDVKM. The CDR3 is made up of 15 amino acids. The V segment lost 5 bases and the J segment 2 bases; nucleotides outside the gene matches: 5. The CDR3 protein is CASSNSGGLTDTQYF. CDR3 DNA: TGTGCCAGCAGTAATAGCGGGGGCCTCACAGATACGCAGTATTTT.

V is TRBV6-6 and J is TRBJ2-7; a possible D gene is TRBD2 (5 bases). With 2 bases removed from V and 2 bases from J, the gap between germline ends came to 16 bases. CDR3 length: 16 residues. Germline values: CDR1 MNHNY, CDR2 SVGAGI (reference sequence). CDR3 in amino acids: CASSYPLGGSPYEQYF. The DNA of the CDR3 is TGTGCCAGCAGTTACCCCCTGGGTGGGAGCCCCTACGAGCAGTACTTC.

This clone was detected once. This sequence joins TRBV6-6 and TRBJ1-1, with TRBD1 matching over 7 bases. V lost 4 bases and J lost 6; bases outside the gene matches: 2. The CDR3 has 12 amino acids. Germline CDR1 reads MNHNY; CDR2 reads SVGAGI (reference sequence). CDR3 region: CASSSGTAEAFF. CDR3 DNA: TGTGCCAGCAGTTCGGGGACAGCTGAAGCTTTCTTT.

The chain joins TRBV3-1 (or the pseudogene TRBV3-2) to TRBJ1-2; 7 nucleotides align to TRBD1. The length of the CDR3 is 14 residues. Germline V gene lookup returns CDR1 LGHDT and CDR2 YNNKEL (reference sequence). The V and J ends lost 5 bases and 5 bases, in that order; junction bases with no gene match: 8. CDR3 residues: CASSSQGVGYGYTF. The CDR3 bases are TGTGCCAGCAGCTCTCAGGGGGTGGGGTATGGCTACACCTTC.

The chain couples TRBV27 to TRBJ1-6; TRBD1 agrees at 7 bases. Germline V gene lookup returns CDR1 MNHEY and CDR2 SMNVEV (reference sequence). The junction had 2 bases not matched to a gene; V was cut back by 5 bases and J by 7 bases. The CDR3 length is 13 residues. The CDR3 is CASSTGENSPLHF. The CDR3, as DNA: TGTGCCAGCAGTACAGGGGAAAATTCACCCCTCCACTTT.

This clone has a handful of counts. The chain is built from TRBV10-3 and TRBJ1-5, with D possibly being TRBD1 (5 bases). The CDR3 spans 12 residues. V was trimmed by 3 bases and J by 5 bases, leaving 5 bases between them. The germline gives CDR1 ENHRY, CDR2 SYGVKD. The CDR3 is CAISDRDQPQHF. The CDR3 DNA reads TGTGCCATCAGTGACAGGGATCAGCCCCAGCATTTT.

The chain combines TRBV28 with TRBJ1-1; D might be TRBD1 (5 bases). The V gene lost 2 bases and the J gene lost 10 bases, with 8 bases spanning the gap. In germline, CDR1 is MDHEN, CDR2 SYDVKM. The CDR3 length is 11 residues. Here the CDR3 reads CASSLGGVAFF. The CDR3 region has the DNA TGTGCCAGCAGTTTAGGAGGGGTAGCTTTCTTT. Supplemented by reference TRBV28 and TRBJ1-1, the full variable domain reads DVKVTQSSRYLVKRTGEKVFLECVQDMDHENMFWYRQDPGLGLRLIYFSYDVKMKEKGDIPEGYSVSREKKERFSLILESASTNQTSMYLCASSLGGVAFFGQGTRLTVV.

The CDR3 reads CAWSKGTGTYEQYF. The CDR3, as DNA: TGTGCCTGGAGTAAGGGGACAGGGACCTACGAGCAGTACTTC. The chain combines TRBV30 with TRBJ2-7; the match to TRBD1 covers 9 bases. This CDR3 is 14 amino acids long. The V gene's germline CDR1 is GTSNPN and CDR2 SVGIG (reference sequence). Unmatched junction bases numbered 4, after V lost 2 bases and J lost 2 bases.

This rearrangement joins TRBV7-8 to TRBJ1-1; D remains ambiguous. CDR3 length equals 12 residues. With 5 bases removed from V and 4 bases from J, the gap between germline ends came to 8 bases. CDR1 and CDR2 (germline): SGHVS, FQNEAQ. The CDR3, as DNA: TGTGCCAGCAGCCCCCGTCCCACTGAAGCTTTCTTT. Amino acid sequence: CASSPRPTEAFF.

The chain has TRBV27 and TRBJ2-6, with 9 bases lining up with TRBD2. The trim removed 2 bases at V and 2 bases at J, leaving 13 bases unmatched. The CDR3 is made up of 20 amino acids. CDR1 and CDR2 from the germline V gene are MNHEY and SMNVEV (reference sequence). This chain's CDR3 is CASSLPGIAGDRAGANVLTF. CDR3 DNA sequence: TGTGCCAGCAGTTTACCGGGGATAGCGGGAGATCGAGCTGGGGCCAACGTCCTGACTTTC.

The chain links TRBV19 to TRBJ1-5; TRBD1 agrees at 10 bases. The germline CDR1 and CDR2 sequences are LNHDA and SQIVND (reference sequence). This CDR3 has 14 amino acids. V lost 6 bases, J lost 5 bases, and 4 bases stayed unmatched. This chain's CDR3 is CASSLGQGYQPQHF. For the CDR3, the DNA is TGTGCCAGTAGCCTGGGACAGGGGTATCAGCCCCAGCATTTT.

The chain couples TRBV20-1 to TRBJ2-7; 7 positions agree with TRBD1. The CDR3 spans 11 residues. J lost 3 bases, V lost 5 bases, and 1 base had no gene match. Germline V lookup: CDR1 DFQATT, CDR2 SNEGSKA (reference sequence). CDR3 DNA: TGCAGTGCTGGGGACAGCTACGAGCAGTACTTC. This gives the protein CSAGDSYEQYF.

This clone was counted once. This chain joins TRBV27 and TRBJ2-7; D possibly corresponds to TRBD2 (5 bases). This CDR3 is 14 amino acids long. Trimming took off 6 bases at V and 0 bases at J, with 12 bases between the two ends. Germline V gives CDR1 MNHEY, CDR2 SMNVEV (reference sequence). The CDR3 region is CASRDPAGSYEQYF. In DNA, the CDR3 is TGTGCCAGCAGGGACCCGGCGGGCTCCTACGAGCAGTACTTC.

V usage is TRBV10-3 and J usage is TRBJ1-2, with D hard to call. V was shortened by 7 bases and J by 3 bases, with 9 bases between the two germline ends. Per germline, CDR1 ENHRY and CDR2 SYGVKD. This CDR3 spans 12 amino acids. CDR3 sequence (DNA): TGTGCCATCACAAAGGAGGACTATGGCTACACCTTC. This encodes CAITKEDYGYTF.

The chain is built from TRBV4-2 and TRBJ2-1; D is ambiguous. V lost 1 base to trimming and J lost 2 bases, with 18 bases between them. The CDR3 is 18 amino acids. Germline values: CDR1 LGHNA, CDR2 YNFKEQ. CDR3 nucleotide sequence: TGTGCCAGCAGCCAAGTAAGAGGTCCCGGCGCCACCTACAATGAGCAGTTCTTC. Translating it yields CASSQVRGPGATYNEQFF.